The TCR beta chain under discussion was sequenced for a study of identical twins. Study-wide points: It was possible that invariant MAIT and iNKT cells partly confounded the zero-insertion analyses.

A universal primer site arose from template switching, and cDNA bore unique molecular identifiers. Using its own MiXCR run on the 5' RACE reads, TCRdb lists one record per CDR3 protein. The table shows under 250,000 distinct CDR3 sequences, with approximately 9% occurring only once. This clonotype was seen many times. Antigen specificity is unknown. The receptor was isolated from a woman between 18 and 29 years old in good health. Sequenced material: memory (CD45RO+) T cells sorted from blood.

The CDR3 sequence: CASSYSGEGNYGYTF. The CDR3 nucleotides are TGTGCCAGCAGTTACTCGGGGGAGGGTAACTATGGCTACACCTTC. The chain is built from TRBV6-5 and TRBJ1-2; the D gene is possibly TRBD1 (5 bases). V was clipped by 0 bases and J by 1 base, with 9 bases between them. Germline assignment: CDR1 MNHEY and CDR2 SVGAGI. The CDR3 spans 15 residues.